These 18 T cell receptor beta chains share one sample of origin, sequenced in a study of T cell repertoires in cytomegalovirus infection. TCRdb reprocessed the reads with MiXCR, giving one entry per CDR3 protein. The table records roughly 200,000 distinct CDR3 sequences, less than 9.5% of them present only once. Sequencing used PBMCs. The source is a human donor in good health (CMV status not recorded). Some clones in this sample may be carry-over from other donors' samples.

This clonotype has a count of ten or more. This sequence joins TRBV7-2 and TRBJ2-3; D is possibly TRBD2 (7 bases). V was clipped by 2 bases and J by 3 bases, with 12 bases between them. Germline CDR1 reads SGHTA; CDR2 reads FQGNSA. The CDR3 spans 15 residues. The CDR3 region is CASSLFGGPTDTQYF. The CDR3 nucleotides read TGTGCCAGCAGCTTATTCGGGGGGCCAACAGATACGCAGTATTTT.

This clonotype was counted at least ten times. The chain recombines TRBV7-2 with TRBJ2-7; D might be TRBD1 (6 bases). The V gene lost 5 bases and the J gene lost 7 bases, with 12 bases spanning the gap. Germline V CDR1 and CDR2: SGHTA, FQGNSA. The length of the CDR3 is 12 residues. The CDR3 bases are TGTGCCAGCAGCGGGGACACATCGGAGCAGTACTTC. This codes for CASSGDTSEQYF.

The sample holds a few counts of this clonotype. The V gene is TRBV10-2, the J gene TRBJ2-4, with D possibly being TRBD2 (5 bases). The length of the CDR3 is 12 residues. Germline V gene data show CDR1 as WSHSY and CDR2 as SAAADI. Trimming pared 5 bases from V and 7 bases from J, leaving 9 bases between. The CDR3 nucleotides are TGCGCCAGCAGTTCGCGAGGGAACATTCAGTACTTC. Protein sequence: CASSSRGNIQYF.

CDR3: CASSDTSGLLNTEAFF. In nucleotides, the CDR3 is TGTGCCAGCAGTGACACCTCGGGACTATTGAACACTGAAGCTTTCTTT. The genes are TRBV6-4 and TRBJ1-1, with a tentative D call TRBD1 (5 bases). CDR1 MRHNA and CDR2 SNTAGT come from the germline V gene. The CDR3 consists of 16 residues. The V end lost 2 bases, the J end lost 0 bases, and 13 bases lay between the germline ends.

This clonotype was seen at least ten times. J is TRBJ1-1 and V is TRBV6-2 or TRBV6-3; 7 bases are shared with TRBD1. The CDR3 runs to 15 residues. CDR1 and CDR2 from the germline V gene are MNHEY and SVGEGT. Losses at the gene ends were 7 bases for V and 1 base for J; bases not matched to a gene: 9. For the CDR3, the DNA is TGTGCCAGCACCCCCCTGGGACAGAAGAACACTGAAGCTTTCTTT. As protein: CASTPLGQKNTEAFF.

The chain recombines TRBV19 with TRBJ2-7; maybe TRBD2 (5 bases). Germline V CDR1 and CDR2: LNHDA, SQIVND (reference sequence). V was cut by 4 bases and J by 3 bases, with 10 bases left in between. The length of the CDR3 is 13 residues. The CDR3 sequence: CASSNGELYEQYF. For the CDR3, the DNA is TGTGCCAGTAGTAACGGGGAGCTCTACGAGCAGTACTTC.

The table lists this clonotype with many counts. The J gene is TRBJ2-1, the V gene TRBV29-1; D is possibly TRBD1 or TRBD2 (5 bases each). The CDR3 sequence is 14 residues long. Germline CDR1 and CDR2: SQVTM and ANQGSEA. Trimming stripped 6 bases from V and 2 bases from J, with 14 bases between. The CDR3 spells CSVGERSPYNEQFF. CDR3 DNA sequence: TGCAGCGTGGGGGAAAGGAGTCCCTACAATGAGCAGTTCTTC.

This clonotype was found many times. J is TRBJ1-1 and V is TRBV28; weak D call: TRBD1 (6 bases). This CDR3 is 13 amino acids long. CDR1 and CDR2 from the germline V gene are MDHEN and SYDVKM. The V end was cut by 6 bases, the J end by 3 bases, with 11 bases between. DNA of the CDR3: TGTGCCAGCAGAACCGGGACACACACTGAAGCTTTCTTT. Translating it yields CASRTGTHTEAFF.

In its sample, this clonotype was seen many times. The chain couples TRBV5-1 to TRBJ2-5; 9 positions agree with TRBD1. Germline V CDR1 and CDR2: SGHRS, YFSETQ. The CDR3 has 16 amino acids. The junction had 6 bases not matched to a gene; V was cut back by 1 base and J by 2 bases. CDR3 in amino acids: CASSLTTDRGQETQYF. CDR3 in DNA: TGCGCCAGCAGCTTGACAACCGACAGGGGGCAAGAGACCCAGTACTTC. Drawing the rest from reference TRBV5-1 and TRBJ2-5, the complete variable domain is KAGVTQTPRYLIKTRGQQVTLSCSPISGHRSVSWYQQTPGQGLQFLFEYFSETQRNKGNFPGRFSGRQFSNSRSEMNVSTLELGDSALYLCASSLTTDRGQETQYFGPGTRLLVL.

This clonotype was observed many times. This chain joins TRBV7-2 and TRBJ2-1; 10 bases map to TRBD2. The CDR3 spans 16 residues. CDR1 is SGHTA and CDR2 is FQGNSA in the germline V gene. Trimming removed 0 bases from V and 7 bases from J; junction bases left unmatched: 6. The CDR3 sequence is CASSLAPSGGFNEQFF. The CDR3 coding sequence is TGTGCCAGCAGCTTAGCTCCTAGCGGGGGATTTAATGAGCAGTTCTTC.

This clonotype has only a few counts. The chain links TRBV25-1 to TRBJ2-1; D not resolved. The germline V and J ends were trimmed by 4 bases and 0 bases, with 13 bases remaining between them. The length of the CDR3 is 16 residues. Germline CDR1 and CDR2: MGHDK and SYGVNS. This chain's CDR3 is CASSGPRVSSYNEQFF. CDR3 sequence (DNA): TGTGCCAGCAGTGGCCCCCGAGTAAGCTCCTACAATGAGCAGTTCTTC.

This clonotype was seen many times. V gene TRBV7-8 combines with J gene TRBJ1-1; no reliable D call. Between the trimmed V and J ends, which lost 0 bases and 6 bases, there was a span of 17 bases. Germline CDR1 SGHVS, CDR2 FQNEAQ. The CDR3 contains 16 residues. CDR3 coding DNA: TGTGCCAGCAGCTTAGCCTACTCGGGGTCTAATGCTGAAGCTTTCTTT. Its protein is CASSLAYSGSNAEAFF.

Here the CDR3 DNA reads TGTGCCAGCAGTTCGACAGGGGGTTCGAAACGTCAGCCCCAGCATTTT. It yields the protein CASSSTGGSKRQPQHF. The chain is built from TRBV28 and TRBJ1-5; 9 nucleotides match TRBD1. The CDR3 length is 16 residues. Germline loops: CDR1 MDHEN, CDR2 SYDVKM. V was clipped by 4 bases and J by 6 bases; unmatched bases: 10.

The V and J genes are TRBV7-6 and TRBJ2-7; TRBD1 matches at 8 bases. V lost 4 bases to trimming and J lost 5 bases; unmatched junction nucleotides: 16. CDR1 is SGHVS, CDR2 FNYEAQ, per germline. CDR3 size: 17 residues. The CDR3 coding sequence is TGTGCCAGCAGCTCAAACTACCCCGGGCGGACAGGGAACGAGCAGTACTTC. Amino acid sequence: CASSSNYPGRTGNEQYF.

This clonotype was picked up many times. This sequence joins TRBV7-2 and TRBJ2-5; TRBD2 aligns across 8 bases. V lost 4 bases and J lost 5; bases outside the gene matches: 9. Per the germline V gene, CDR1 is SGHTA and CDR2 is FQGNSA. The CDR3 spans 15 residues. The CDR3 DNA reads TGTGCCAGCAGCTCAAGAGCGGGAGAAGGGGAGACCCAGTACTTC. It encodes CASSSRAGEGETQYF. Complete variable domain (other parts from reference TRBV7-2 and TRBJ2-5): GAGVSQSPSNKVTEKGKDVELRCDPISGHTALYWYRQSLGQGLEFLIYFQGNSAPDKSGLPSDRFSAERTGGSVSTLTIQRTQQEDSAVYLCASSSRAGEGETQYFGPGTRLLVL.

This clonotype was counted at least ten times. V usage is TRBV19 and J usage is TRBJ1-2, with D perhaps matching TRBD1 (5 bases). Germline lookup yields CDR1 LNHDA and CDR2 SQIVND (reference sequence). The germline V and J ends were trimmed by 5 bases and 2 bases, with 9 bases remaining between them. The CDR3 totals 13 residues. The DNA for the CDR3 is TGTGCCAGTAGTCCCCGGACAAACTATGGCTACACCTTC. It codes for CASSPRTNYGYTF.

This clonotype came up many times. The chain is built from TRBV7-8 and TRBJ1-4, with D possibly matching TRBD1 (6 bases). The CDR3 is 13 residues long. Germline V gene sequence: CDR1 SGHVS, CDR2 FQNEAQ. Trimming pared 10 bases from V and 8 bases from J, leaving 17 bases between. CDR3 region: CATTTGPGEKLFF. Here the CDR3 DNA reads TGTGCCACTACGACAGGTCCGGGAGAAAAACTGTTTTTT.

This clonotype was seen more than once but under ten times. The CDR3: CASKRDSVPDTQYF. CDR3 DNA sequence: TGTGCCAGTAAACGGGACAGCGTTCCAGATACGCAGTATTTT. The chain uses TRBV6-2 or TRBV6-3 and TRBJ2-3; 7 nucleotides align to TRBD1. Germline V gene sequence: CDR1 MNHEY, CDR2 SVGEGT. The CDR3 consists of 14 residues. V shed 9 bases and J 4 bases; nucleotides not matched to a gene: 10.